Listed below are T cell receptor beta chains from one sample, sequenced in a study of siplizumab effects on memory and regulatory T cells. Clones were read by immunoSEQ multiplex PCR, and TCRdb kept only the in-frame ones, dropping some. Of over 45,000 clones in the sample, less than 98% were seen once. The sample taken for sequencing was naive CD8+ T cells sorted from blood. These receptors all stem from a human donor in good health. The CDR3 runs from the conserved cysteine through the conserved F or W. The order of the fields is clone size, J gene, D gene, V gene, CDR3 DNA, CDR3 protein. D genes are given only for firm matches. A clone size is listed for some rows: how often the clone was seen (once, few, many), or a class if it is expanded.

size: once
J: TRBJ2-5
D: TRBD1
V: TRBV11-3
DNA: TGTGCCAGCAGACCGGGACAGGCCGACGTGGAGACCCAGTACTTC
CDR3: CASRPGQADVETQYF

size: .
J: TRBJ1-2
D: .
V: TRBV2
DNA: TGTGCCAGCATGAGACCGACTTCTAACTATGGCTACACCTTC
CDR3: CASMRPTSNYGYTF

size: .
J: TRBJ2-2
D: TRBD1
V: TRBV29-1
DNA: TGCAGCGTTCACCCTCAGGGGGCAGGCGGGGAGCTGTTTTTT
CDR3: CSVHPQGAGGELFF

size: .
J: TRBJ2-7
D: TRBD2
V: TRBV30
DNA: TGTGCCTGGAGTCCGCCTCCTCCGGGACTAGAGGGTTACGAGCAGTACTTC
CDR3: CAWSPPPPGLEGYEQYF

size: .
J: TRBJ2-7
D: .
V: TRBV7-9
DNA: TGTGCCAGCAGCTCATTGCGGGCCGAGCAGTACTTC
CDR3: CASSSLRAEQYF

size: .
J: TRBJ2-3
D: .
V: TRBV5-6
DNA: TGTGCCAGCAGCTTGGGAGGCTACCTAAAAAGCACAGATACGCAGTATTTT
CDR3: CASSLGGYLKSTDTQYF

size: .
J: TRBJ2-7
D: TRBD2
V: TRBV4-2
DNA: TGTGCCAGCAGCCAAGGGACTAGCGGGACCTACGAGCAGTACTTC
CDR3: CASSQGTSGTYEQYF

size: .
J: TRBJ2-1
D: TRBD2
V: TRBV27
DNA: TGTGCCAGCAGTTTTGCCCGGACTAGCTCCTACAATGAGCAGTTCTTC
CDR3: CASSFARTSSYNEQFF

size: .
J: TRBJ1-4
D: .
V: TRBV5-6
DNA: TGTGCCAGCAGCTTCCGGGATTTTAATGAAAAACTGTTTTTT
CDR3: CASSFRDFNEKLFF

size: .
J: TRBJ2-1
D: .
V: TRBV4-3
DNA: TGCGCCAGCAGCCAAGATGAGACAGAGCCTAATGAGCAGTTCTTC
CDR3: CASSQDETEPNEQFF

size: .
J: TRBJ2-7
D: .
V: TRBV13
DNA: TGTGCCAGCAGCTTAGCGGCTAGCTCCTACGAGCAGTACTTC
CDR3: CASSLAASSYEQYF

size: .
J: TRBJ2-1
D: .
V: TRBV10-3
DNA: TGTGCCATCTTTGGGCATAACAATGAGCAGTTCTTC
CDR3: CAIFGHNNEQFF

size: .
J: TRBJ2-7
D: TRBD2
V: TRBV2
DNA: TGTGCCAGCAGAGGGACTAGCGGAGAGTCGACCTACGAGCAGTACTTC
CDR3: CASRGTSGESTYEQYF

size: .
J: TRBJ1-4
D: .
V: TRBV6-1
DNA: TGTGCCAGCAGGGAAGTAATAGCAACTAATGAAAAACTGTTTTTT
CDR3: CASREVIATNEKLFF

size: .
J: TRBJ2-1
D: .
V: TRBV27
DNA: TGTGCCAGCAGGAAAGGGATGAAGCAGTTCTTC
CDR3: CASRKGMKQFF